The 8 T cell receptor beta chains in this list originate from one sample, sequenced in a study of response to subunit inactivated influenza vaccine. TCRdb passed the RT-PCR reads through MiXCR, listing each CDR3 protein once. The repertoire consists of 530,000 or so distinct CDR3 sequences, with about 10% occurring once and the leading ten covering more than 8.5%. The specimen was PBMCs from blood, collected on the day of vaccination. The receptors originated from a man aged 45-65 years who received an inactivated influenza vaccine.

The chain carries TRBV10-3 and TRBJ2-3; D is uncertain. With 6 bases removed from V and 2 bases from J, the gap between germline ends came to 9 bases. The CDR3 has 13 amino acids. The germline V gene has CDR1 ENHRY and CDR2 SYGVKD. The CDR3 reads CAISFSDTDTQYF. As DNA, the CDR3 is TGTGCCATCAGCTTCTCGGACACAGATACGCAGTATTTT.

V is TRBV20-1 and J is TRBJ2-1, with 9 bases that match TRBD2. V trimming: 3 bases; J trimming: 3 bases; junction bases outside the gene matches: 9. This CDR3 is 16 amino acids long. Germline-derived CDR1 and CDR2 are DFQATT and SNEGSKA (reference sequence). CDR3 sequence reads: CSARRGRTSVYNEQFF. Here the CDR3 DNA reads TGCAGTGCTAGGAGGGGAAGGACTAGCGTCTACAATGAGCAGTTCTTC.

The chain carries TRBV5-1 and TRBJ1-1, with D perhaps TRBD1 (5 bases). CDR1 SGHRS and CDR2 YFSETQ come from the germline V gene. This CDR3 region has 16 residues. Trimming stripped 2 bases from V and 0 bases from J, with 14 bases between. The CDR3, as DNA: TGCGCCAGCAGCTTCTTGGGGGAAGGGATGAACACTGAAGCTTTCTTT. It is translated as CASSFLGEGMNTEAFF. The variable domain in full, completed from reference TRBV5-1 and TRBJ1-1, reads KAGVTQTPRYLIKTRGQQVTLSCSPISGHRSVSWYQQTPGQGLQFLFEYFSETQRNKGNFPGRFSGRQFSNSRSEMNVSTLELGDSALYLCASSFLGEGMNTEAFFGQGTRLTVV.

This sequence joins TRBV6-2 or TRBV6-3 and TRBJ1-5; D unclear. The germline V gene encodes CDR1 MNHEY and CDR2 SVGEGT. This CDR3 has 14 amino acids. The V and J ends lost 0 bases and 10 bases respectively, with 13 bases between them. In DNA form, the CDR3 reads TGTGCCAGCAGTTACTCGGACGTCTGGGATCCCCAGCATTTT. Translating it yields CASSYSDVWDPQHF.

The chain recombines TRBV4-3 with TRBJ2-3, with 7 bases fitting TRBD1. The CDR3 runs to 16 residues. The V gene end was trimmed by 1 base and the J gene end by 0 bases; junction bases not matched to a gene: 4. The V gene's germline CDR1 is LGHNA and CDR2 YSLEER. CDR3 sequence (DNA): TGCGCCAGCAGCCAAGTGACAGGGCGTAGCACAGATACGCAGTATTTT. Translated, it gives CASSQVTGRSTDTQYF.

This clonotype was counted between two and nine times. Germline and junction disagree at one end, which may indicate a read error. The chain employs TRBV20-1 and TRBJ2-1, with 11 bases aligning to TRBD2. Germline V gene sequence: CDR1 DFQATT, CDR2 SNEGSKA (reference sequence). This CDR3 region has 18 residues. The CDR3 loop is CSARGSGLAELNYNEQFF. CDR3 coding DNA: TGCAGTGCCAGAGGTTCGGGACTAGCGGAGTTAAACTACAATGAGCAGTTCTTC.

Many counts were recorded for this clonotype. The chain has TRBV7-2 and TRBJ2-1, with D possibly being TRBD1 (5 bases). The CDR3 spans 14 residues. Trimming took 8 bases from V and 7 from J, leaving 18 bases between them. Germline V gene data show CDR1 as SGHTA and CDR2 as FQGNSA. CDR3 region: CASGRVFPLNEQFF. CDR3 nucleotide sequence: TGTGCCAGCGGCAGGGTTTTCCCTCTGAATGAGCAGTTCTTC.

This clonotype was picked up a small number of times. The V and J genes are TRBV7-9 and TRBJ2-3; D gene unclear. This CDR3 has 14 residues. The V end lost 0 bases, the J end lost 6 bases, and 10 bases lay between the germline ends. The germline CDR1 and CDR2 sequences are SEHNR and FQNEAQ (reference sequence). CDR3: CASSLALGSDTQYF. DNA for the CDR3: TGTGCCAGCAGCTTAGCGCTAGGGTCGGATACGCAGTATTTT.